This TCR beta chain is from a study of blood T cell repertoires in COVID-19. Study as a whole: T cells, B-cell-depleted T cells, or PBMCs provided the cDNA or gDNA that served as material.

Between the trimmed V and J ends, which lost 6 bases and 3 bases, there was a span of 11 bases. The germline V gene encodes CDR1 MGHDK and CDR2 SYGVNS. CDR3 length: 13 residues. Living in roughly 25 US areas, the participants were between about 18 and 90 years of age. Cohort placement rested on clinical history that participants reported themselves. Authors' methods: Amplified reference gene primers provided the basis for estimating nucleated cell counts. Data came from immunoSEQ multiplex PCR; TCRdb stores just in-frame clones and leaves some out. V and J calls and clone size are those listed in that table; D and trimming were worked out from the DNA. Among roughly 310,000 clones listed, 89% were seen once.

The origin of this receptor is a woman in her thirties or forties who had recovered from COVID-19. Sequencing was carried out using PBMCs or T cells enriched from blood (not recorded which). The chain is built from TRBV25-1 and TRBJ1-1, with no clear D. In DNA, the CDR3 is TGTGCCAGCAGCGGATGGCAGGACACTGAAGCTTTCTTT. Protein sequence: CASSGWQDTEAFF.